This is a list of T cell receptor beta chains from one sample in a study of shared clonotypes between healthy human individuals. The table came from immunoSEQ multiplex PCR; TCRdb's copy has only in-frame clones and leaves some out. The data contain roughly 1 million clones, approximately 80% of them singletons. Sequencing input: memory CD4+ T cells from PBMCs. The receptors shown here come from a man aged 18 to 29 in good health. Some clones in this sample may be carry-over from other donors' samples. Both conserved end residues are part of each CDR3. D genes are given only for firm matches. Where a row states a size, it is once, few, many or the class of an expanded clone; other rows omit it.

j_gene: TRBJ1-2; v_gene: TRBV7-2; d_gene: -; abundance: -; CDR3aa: CASSLVGGNYGYTF; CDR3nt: TGTGCCAGCAGCTTAGTCGGCGGAAACTATGGCTACACCTTC
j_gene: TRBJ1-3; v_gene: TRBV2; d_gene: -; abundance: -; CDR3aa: CASTNRLRGGNRQNTIYF; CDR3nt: TGTGCCAGCACCAATCGGCTCAGGGGTGGCAATCGACAGAACACCATATATTTT
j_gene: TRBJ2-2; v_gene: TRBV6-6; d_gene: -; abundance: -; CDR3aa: CASRQAGSNTGELFF; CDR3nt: TGTGCCAGCAGGCAAGCGGGCTCAAACACCGGGGAGCTGTTTTTT
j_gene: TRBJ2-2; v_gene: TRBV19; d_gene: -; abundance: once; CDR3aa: CASSYSVANTGELFF; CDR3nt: TGTGCCAGTAGCTACAGTGTCGCGAACACCGGGGAGCTGTTTTTT
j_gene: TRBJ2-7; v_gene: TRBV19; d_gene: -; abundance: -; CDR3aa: CASSMYEQYF; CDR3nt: TGTGCCAGTAGTATGTACGAGCAGTACTTC
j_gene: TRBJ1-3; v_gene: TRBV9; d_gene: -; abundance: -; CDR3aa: CASSVQGSGNTIYF; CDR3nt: TGTGCCAGCAGCGTCCAGGGTTCTGGAAACACCATATATTTT
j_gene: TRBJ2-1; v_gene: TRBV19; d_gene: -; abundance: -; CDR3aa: CASSLRPSSYNEQFF; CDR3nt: TGTGCCAGTAGTCTCCGTCCGAGCTCCTACAATGAGCAGTTCTTC
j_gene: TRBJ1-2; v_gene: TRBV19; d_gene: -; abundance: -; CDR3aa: CASSAATGNYGYTF; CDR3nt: TGTGCCAGTAGTGCCGCTACCGGGAACTATGGCTACACCTTC
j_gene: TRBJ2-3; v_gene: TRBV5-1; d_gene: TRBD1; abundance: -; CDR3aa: CASSLGYRGLQDTQYF; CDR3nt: TGCGCCAGCAGCCTCGGGTACAGGGGGCTTCAAGATACGCAGTATTTT
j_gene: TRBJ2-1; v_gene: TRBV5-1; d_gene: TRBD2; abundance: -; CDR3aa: CASTQRTASGHYNEQFF; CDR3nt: TGCGCCAGCACCCAGAGGACGGCTAGCGGACACTACAATGAGCAGTTCTTC
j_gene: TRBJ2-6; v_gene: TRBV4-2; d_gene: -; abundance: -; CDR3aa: CASSQDPGASFGANVLTF; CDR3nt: TGTGCCAGCAGCCAGGACCCGGGGGCCTCGTTTGGGGCCAACGTCCTGACTTTC
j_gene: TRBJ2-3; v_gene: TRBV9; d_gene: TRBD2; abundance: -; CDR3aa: CASSAGLGLAGADTQYF; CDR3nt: TGTGCCAGCAGCGCCGGACTAGGTCTAGCGGGAGCAGATACGCAGTATTTT
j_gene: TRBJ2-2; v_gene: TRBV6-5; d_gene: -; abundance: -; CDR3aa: CASSLFRALTGELFF; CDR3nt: TGTGCCAGCAGCCTCTTCCGGGCGCTAACCGGGGAGCTGTTTTTT
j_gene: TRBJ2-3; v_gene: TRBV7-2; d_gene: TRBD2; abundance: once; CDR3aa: CASSLEGPSGATQYF; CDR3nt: TGTGCCAGCAGCTTAGAGGGTCCTAGCGGGGCTACGCAGTATTTT
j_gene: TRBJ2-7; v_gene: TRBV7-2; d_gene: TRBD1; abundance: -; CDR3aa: CASSMGTGGFYEQYF; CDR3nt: TGTGCCAGCAGCATGGGGACAGGGGGGTTCTACGAGCAGTACTTC
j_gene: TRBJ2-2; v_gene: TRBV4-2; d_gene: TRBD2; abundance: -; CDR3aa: CASSQEGGTGELFF; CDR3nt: TGTGCCAGCAGCCAAGAGGGAGGGACCGGGGAGCTGTTTTTT
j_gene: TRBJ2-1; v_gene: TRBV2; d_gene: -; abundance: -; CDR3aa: CASMTGLGYNEQFF; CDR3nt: TGTGCCAGCATGACGGGCCTCGGCTACAATGAGCAGTTCTTC
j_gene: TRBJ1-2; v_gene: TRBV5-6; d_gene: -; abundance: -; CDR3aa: CASRETGHYTF; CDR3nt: TGTGCCAGCAGGGAAACAGGCCACTACACCTTC
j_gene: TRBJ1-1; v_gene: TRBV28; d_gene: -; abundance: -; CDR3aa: CASSPAPGGAFF; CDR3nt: TGTGCCAGCAGTCCCGCGCCGGGAGGAGCTTTCTTT
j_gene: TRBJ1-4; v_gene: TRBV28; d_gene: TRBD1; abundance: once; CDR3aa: CASSQQGADLGKLFF; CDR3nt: TGTGCCAGCAGCCAACAGGGGGCCGATCTCGGAAAACTGTTTTTT
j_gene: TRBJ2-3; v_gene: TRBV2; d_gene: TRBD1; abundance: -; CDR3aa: CASSDYGQGTDTQYF; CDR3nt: TGTGCCAGCAGTGATTATGGACAGGGCACAGATACGCAGTATTTT
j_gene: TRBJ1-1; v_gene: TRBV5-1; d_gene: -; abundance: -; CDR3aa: CASSLDPNTEAFF; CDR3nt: TGCGCCAGCAGCTTGGATCCGAACACTGAAGCTTTCTTT
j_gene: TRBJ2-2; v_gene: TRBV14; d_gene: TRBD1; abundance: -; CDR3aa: CASSPIGQGSTGELFF; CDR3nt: TGTGCCAGCAGCCCGATTGGACAGGGAAGCACCGGGGAGCTGTTTTTT
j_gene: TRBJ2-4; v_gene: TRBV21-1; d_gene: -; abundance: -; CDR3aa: CASSKPPTSGNLENIQYF; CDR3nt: TGTGCCAGCAGCAAACCCCCTACTTCAGGGAACTTGGAAAACATTCAGTACTTC
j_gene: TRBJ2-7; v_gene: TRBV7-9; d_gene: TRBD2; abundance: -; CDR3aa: CASSSGTSGMQYF; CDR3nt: TGTGCCAGCAGCTCAGGGACTAGCGGGATGCAGTACTTC
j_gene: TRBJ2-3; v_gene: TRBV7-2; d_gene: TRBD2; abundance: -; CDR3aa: CASSLSSGSSNTQYF; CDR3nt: TGTGCCAGCAGCTTATCTAGCGGGAGTTCAAATACGCAGTATTTT
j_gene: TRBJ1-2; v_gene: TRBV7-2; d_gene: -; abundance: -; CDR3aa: CASSLGEIRYTF; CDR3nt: TGTGCCAGCAGCTTAGGGGAAATACGCTACACCTTC
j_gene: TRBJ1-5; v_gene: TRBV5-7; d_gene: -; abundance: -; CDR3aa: CASSLVSGESLQPQHF; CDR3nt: TGTGCCAGCAGCTTGGTGTCGGGGGAAAGCCTGCAGCCCCAGCATTTT
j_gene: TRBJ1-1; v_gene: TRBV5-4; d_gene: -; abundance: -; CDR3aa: CASSNRTGPLTEAFF; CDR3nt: TGTGCCAGCAGCAACCGAACGGGGCCCCTCACTGAAGCTTTCTTT
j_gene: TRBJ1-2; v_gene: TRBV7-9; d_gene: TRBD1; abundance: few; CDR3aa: CAERGLNYGYTF; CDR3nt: TGTGCCGAGAGGGGGCTGAACTATGGCTACACCTTC
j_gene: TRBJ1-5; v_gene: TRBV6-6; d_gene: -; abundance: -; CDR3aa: CASRPGQGGQPQHF; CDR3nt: TGTGCCAGCAGACCCGGACAAGGAGGCCAGCCCCAGCATTTT
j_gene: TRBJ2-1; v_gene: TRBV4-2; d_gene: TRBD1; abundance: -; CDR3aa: CASSQTGASSYNEQFF; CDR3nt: TGTGCCAGCAGCCAAACAGGGGCTAGCTCCTACAATGAGCAGTTCTTC
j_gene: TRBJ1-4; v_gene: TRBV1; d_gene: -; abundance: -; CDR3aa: CTSSPDLMVKLFF; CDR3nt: TGCACCAGCTCCCCAGACTTAATGGTAAAACTGTTTTTT
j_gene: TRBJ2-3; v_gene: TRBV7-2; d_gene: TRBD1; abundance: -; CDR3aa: CASSQRGDRGLGTDTQYF; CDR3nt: TGTGCCAGCAGCCAACGCGGGGACAGGGGTTTGGGCACAGATACGCAGTATTTT
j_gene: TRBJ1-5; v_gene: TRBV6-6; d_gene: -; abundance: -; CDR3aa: CASRAGRDAGDQPQHF; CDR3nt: TGTGCCAGCAGGGCAGGCCGGGACGCCGGCGATCAGCCCCAGCATTTT
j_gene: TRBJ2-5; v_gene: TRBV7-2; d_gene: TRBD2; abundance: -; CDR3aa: CASSLAVSGLQETQYF; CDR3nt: TGTGCCAGCAGCTTAGCGGTTAGCGGGCTCCAAGAGACCCAGTACTTC
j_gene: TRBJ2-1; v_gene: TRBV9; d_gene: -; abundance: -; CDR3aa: CASSVVTSSNEQFF; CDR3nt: TGTGCCAGCAGCGTAGTAACTAGCAGTAATGAGCAGTTCTTC
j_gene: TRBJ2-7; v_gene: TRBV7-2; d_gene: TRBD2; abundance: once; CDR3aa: CASRSAGTSGTLTYEQYF; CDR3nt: TGTGCCAGCAGATCGGCCGGGACTAGCGGGACCTTGACCTACGAGCAGTACTTC
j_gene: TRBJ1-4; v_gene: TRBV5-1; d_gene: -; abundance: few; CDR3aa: CASSFRVGEKLFF; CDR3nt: TGCGCCAGCAGCTTCAGGGTGGGGGAAAAACTGTTTTTT
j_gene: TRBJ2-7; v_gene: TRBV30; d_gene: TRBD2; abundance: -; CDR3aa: CAWGRLAGARYEQYF; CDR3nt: TGTGCCTGGGGTCGACTAGCGGGAGCAAGGTACGAGCAGTACTTC
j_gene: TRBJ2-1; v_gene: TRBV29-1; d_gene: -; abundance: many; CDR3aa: CSVVRTNDNEQFF; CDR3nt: TGCAGCGTTGTCAGGACTAATGACAATGAGCAGTTCTTC
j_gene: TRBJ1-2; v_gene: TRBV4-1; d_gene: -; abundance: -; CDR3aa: CASSQGGGTYGYTF; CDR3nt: TGCGCCAGCAGCCAAGGGGGGGGAACCTATGGCTACACCTTC
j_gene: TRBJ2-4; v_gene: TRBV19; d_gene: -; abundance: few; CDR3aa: CASRSRGATNKNIQYF; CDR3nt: TGTGCCAGTAGATCCCGGGGAGCCACCAACAAAAACATTCAGTACTTC
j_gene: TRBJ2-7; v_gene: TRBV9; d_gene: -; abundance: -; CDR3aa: CASSVGLQGYEQYF; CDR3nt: TGTGCCAGCAGCGTAGGTCTACAGGGTTACGAGCAGTACTTC
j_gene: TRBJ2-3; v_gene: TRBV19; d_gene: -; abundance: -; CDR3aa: CASTPPGTDTQYF; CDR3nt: TGTGCCAGTACCCCCCCTGGCACAGATACGCAGTATTTT
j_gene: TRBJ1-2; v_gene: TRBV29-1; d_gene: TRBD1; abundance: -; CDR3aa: CSVGSGTAGYTF; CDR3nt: TGCAGCGTTGGTTCCGGGACAGCTGGCTACACCTTC
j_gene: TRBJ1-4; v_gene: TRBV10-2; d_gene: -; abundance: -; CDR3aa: CASKDVNEKLFF; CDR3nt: TGCGCCAGCAAAGATGTGAATGAAAAACTGTTTTTT